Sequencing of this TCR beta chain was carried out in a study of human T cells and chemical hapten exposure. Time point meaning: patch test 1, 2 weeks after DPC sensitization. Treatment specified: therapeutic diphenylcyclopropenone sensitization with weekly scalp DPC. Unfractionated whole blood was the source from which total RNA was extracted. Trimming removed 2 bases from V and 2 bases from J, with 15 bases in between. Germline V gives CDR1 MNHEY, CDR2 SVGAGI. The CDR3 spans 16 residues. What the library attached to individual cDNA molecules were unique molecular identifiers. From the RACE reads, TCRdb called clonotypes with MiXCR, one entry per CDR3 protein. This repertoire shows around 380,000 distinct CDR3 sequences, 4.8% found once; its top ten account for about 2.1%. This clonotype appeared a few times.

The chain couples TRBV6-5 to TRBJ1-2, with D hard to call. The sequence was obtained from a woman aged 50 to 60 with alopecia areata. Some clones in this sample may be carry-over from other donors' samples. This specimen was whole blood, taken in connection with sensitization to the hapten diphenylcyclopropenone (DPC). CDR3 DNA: TGTGCCAGCAGTTACCTACCTCCGGGCCAAAACTATGGCTACACCTTC. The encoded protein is CASSYLPPGQNYGYTF.